This entry concerns a single T cell receptor (beta chain). Its antigen is as yet unknown. This record belongs to a study of Ad26.COV2.S vaccination and SARS-CoV-2 variants. Study-level background: Ad26.COV2.S given intramuscularly, once or twice 56 days apart. Study observations and caveats: Responses of T cells in total may have been underestimated by the TCR breadth and depth analyses.

Using immunoSEQ multiplex PCR, the repertoire was profiled, and TCRdb retains in-frame clones only, with some absent. The sample contains about 500,000 clones, roughly nine tenths of which appear only once. Germline CDR1 is SGHRS and CDR2 is YFSETQ. The length of the CDR3 is 13 residues. The V end lost 0 bases, the J end lost 1 base, and 5 bases lay between the germline ends. Treatment indicated: roughly 18 received Ad26.COV2.S at low or high dose, single or two shots; roughly five received placebo; per-sample allocation not given. On day 63 after the first injection, vaccine and placebo recipients gave samples. A Boston donor was an adult aged 18-55 years.

The specimen comprised peripheral blood, sampled in a trial of Ad26.COV2.S vaccine versus placebo. The chain is built from TRBV5-1 and TRBJ2-7; no firm D call. The TCR sequence derives from a person aged 18-60 years who received the Ad26.COV2.S COVID-19 vaccine or a placebo. The CDR3 sequence is CASSLGQSYEQYF. Here the CDR3 DNA reads TGCGCCAGCAGCTTGGGGCAGTCCTACGAGCAGTACTTC.